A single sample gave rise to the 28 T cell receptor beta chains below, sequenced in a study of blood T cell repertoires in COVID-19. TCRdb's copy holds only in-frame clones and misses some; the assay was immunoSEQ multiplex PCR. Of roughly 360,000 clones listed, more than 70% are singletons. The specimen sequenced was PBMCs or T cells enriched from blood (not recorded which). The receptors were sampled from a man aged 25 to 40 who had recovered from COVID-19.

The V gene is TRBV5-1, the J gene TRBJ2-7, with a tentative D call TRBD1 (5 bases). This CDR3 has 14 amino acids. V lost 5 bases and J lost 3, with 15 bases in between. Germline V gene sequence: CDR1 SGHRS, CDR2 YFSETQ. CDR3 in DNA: TGCGCCAGCAGATCAGACCTGGGGCACTACGAGCAGTACTTC. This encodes CASRSDLGHYEQYF.

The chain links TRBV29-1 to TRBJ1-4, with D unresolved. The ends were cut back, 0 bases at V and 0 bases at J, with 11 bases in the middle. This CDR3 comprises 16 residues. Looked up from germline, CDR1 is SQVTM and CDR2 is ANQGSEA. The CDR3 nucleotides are TGCAGCGTTGAAGACCGTTCGGGTGCAACTAATGAAAAACTGTTTTTT. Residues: CSVEDRSGATNEKLFF.

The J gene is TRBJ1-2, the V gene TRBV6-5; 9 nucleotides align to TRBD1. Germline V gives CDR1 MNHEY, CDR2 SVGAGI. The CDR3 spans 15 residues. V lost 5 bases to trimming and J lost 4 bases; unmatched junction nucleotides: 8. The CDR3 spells CASSHPGQGAYGYTF. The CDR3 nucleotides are TGTGCCAGCAGTCACCCGGGACAGGGAGCCTATGGCTACACCTTC.

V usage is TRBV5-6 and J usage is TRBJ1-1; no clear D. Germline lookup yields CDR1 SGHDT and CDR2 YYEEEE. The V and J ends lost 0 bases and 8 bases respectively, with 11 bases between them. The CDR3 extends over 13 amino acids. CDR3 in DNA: TGTGCCAGCAGCTTGGGATGGCGGCAGGAAGCTTTCTTT. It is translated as CASSLGWRQEAFF.

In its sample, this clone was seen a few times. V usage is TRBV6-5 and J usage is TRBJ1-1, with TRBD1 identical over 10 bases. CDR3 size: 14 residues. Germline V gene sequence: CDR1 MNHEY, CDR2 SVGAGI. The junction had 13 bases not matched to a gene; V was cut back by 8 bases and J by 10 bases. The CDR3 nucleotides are TGTGCCAGCGGCCCTTGGGACAGGGGAACTTCAGCTTTCTTT. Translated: CASGPWDRGTSAFF.

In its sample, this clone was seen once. The CDR3 loop is CASSASGGFGTANEKLFF. The CDR3 coding sequence is TGTGCCAGCAGCGCATCAGGGGGATTCGGGACAGCTAATGAAAAACTGTTTTTT. The V gene is TRBV7-6, the J gene TRBJ1-4; 7 positions agree with TRBD1. Trimming cost V 5 bases and J 3 bases; bases outside gene matches: 15. The CDR3 length is 18 residues. CDR1 SGHVS and CDR2 FNYEAQ come from the germline V gene.

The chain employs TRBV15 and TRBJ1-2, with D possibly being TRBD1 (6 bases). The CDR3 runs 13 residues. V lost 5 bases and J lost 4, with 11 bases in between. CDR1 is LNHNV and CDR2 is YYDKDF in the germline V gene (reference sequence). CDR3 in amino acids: CATSPGQLYGYTF. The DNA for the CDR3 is TGTGCCACCAGCCCCGGACAGCTCTATGGCTACACCTTC. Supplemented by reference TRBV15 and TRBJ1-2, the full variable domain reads DAMVIQNPRYQVTQFGKPVTLSCSQTLNHNVMYWYQQKSSQAPKLLFHYYDKDFNNEADTPDNFQSRRPNTSFCFLDIRSPGLGDTAMYLCATSPGQLYGYTFGSGTRLTVV.

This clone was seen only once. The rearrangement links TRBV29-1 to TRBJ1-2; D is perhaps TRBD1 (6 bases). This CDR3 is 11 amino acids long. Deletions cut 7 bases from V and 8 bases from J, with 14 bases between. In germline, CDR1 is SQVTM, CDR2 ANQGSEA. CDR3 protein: CSAATGKGYTF. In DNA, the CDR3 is TGCAGCGCCGCTACAGGGAAAGGCTACACCTTC.

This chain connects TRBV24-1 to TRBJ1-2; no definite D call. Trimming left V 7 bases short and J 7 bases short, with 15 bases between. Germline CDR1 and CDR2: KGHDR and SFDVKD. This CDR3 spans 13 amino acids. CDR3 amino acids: CATSRKMRGGYTF. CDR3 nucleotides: TGTGCCACCAGCAGAAAGATGAGAGGTGGCTACACCTTC.

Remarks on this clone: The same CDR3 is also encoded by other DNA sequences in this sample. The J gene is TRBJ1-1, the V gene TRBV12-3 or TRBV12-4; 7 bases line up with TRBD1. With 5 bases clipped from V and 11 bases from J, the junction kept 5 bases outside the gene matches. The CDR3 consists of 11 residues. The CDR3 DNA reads TGTGCCAGCAGTGACAGGGTAGAGGCTTTCTTT. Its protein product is CASSDRVEAFF.

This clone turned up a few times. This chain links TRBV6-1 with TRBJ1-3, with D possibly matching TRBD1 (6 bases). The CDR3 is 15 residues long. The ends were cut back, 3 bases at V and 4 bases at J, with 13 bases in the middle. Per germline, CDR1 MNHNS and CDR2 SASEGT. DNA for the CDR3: TGTGCCAGCAGTGAGGGATGGGGGCTCGGAAACACCATATATTTT. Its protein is CASSEGWGLGNTIYF.

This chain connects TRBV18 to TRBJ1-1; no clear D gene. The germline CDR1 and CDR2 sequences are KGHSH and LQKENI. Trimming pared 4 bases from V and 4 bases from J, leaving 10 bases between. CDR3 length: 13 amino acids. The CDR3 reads CASSRVASTEAFF. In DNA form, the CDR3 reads TGTGCCAGCTCACGAGTCGCCTCCACTGAAGCTTTCTTT.

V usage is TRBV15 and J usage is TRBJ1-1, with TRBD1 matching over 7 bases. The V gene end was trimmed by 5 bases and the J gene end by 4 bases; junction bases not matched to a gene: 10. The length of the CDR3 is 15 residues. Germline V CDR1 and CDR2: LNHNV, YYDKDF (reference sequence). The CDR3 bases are TGTGCCACCAGCTCGCCAGGGGGTAGTGGCACTGAAGCTTTCTTT. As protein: CATSSPGGSGTEAFF.

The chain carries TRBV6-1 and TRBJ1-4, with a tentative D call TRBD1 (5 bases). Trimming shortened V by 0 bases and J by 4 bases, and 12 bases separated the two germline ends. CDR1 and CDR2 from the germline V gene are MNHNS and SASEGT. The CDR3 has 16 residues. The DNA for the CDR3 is TGTGCCAGCAGTGAAGCCCTAGGGGAAGGTAATGAAAAACTGTTTTTT. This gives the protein CASSEALGEGNEKLFF.

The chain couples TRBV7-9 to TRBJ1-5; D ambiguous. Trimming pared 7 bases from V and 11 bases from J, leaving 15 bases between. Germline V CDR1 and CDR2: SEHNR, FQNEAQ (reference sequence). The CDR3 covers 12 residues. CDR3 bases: TGTGCCAGCACCACGGGAGAGGCTACCCAGCATTTT. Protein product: CASTTGEATQHF.

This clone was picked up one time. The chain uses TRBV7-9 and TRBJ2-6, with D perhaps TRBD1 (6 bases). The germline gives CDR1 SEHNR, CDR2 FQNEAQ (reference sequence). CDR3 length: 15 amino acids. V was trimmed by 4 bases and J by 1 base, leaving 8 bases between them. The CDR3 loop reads CASSSGDSGANVLTF. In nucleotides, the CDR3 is TGTGCCAGCAGCTCAGGGGATTCTGGGGCCAACGTCCTGACTTTC.

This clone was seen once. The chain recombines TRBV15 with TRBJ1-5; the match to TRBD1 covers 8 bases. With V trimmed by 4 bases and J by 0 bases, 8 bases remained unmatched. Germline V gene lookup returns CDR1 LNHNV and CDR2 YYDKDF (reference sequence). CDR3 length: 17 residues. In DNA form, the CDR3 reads TGTGCCACCAGCAAGCGGCAGGGGGCAAATAGCAATCAGCCCCAGCATTTT. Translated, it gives CATSKRQGANSNQPQHF.

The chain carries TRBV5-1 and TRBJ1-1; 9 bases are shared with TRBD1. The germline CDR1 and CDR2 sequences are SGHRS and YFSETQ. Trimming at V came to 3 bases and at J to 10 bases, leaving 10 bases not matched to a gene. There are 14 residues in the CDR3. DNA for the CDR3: TGCGCCAGCAGCTCCCCGGGACAGGGTGGTACAGCTTTCTTT. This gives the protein CASSSPGQGGTAFF.

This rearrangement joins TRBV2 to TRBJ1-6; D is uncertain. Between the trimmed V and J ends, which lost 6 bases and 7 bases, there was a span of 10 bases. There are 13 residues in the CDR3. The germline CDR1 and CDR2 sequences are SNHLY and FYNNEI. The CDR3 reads CASSEEANSPLHF. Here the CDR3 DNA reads TGTGCCAGCAGCGAGGAAGCCAATTCACCCCTCCACTTT.

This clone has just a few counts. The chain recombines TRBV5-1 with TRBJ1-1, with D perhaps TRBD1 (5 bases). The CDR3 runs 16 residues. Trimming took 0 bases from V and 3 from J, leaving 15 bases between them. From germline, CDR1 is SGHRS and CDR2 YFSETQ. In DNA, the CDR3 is TGCGCCAGCAGCTTGGTTGGAGGGACGCAGGACACTGAAGCTTTCTTT. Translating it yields CASSLVGGTQDTEAFF.

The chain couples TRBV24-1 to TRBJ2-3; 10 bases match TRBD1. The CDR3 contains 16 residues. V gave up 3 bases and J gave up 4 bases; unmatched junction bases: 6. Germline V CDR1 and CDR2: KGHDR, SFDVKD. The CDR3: CATSDRPGTGADTQYF. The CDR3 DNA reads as TGTGCCACCAGTGATCGTCCCGGGACAGGGGCAGATACGCAGTATTTT.

The DNA for the CDR3 is TGTGCCAGCAGTTTGGGGGGGTTGCACACCGGGGAGCTGTTTTTT. Protein: CASSLGGLHTGELFF. The rearrangement joins TRBV2 to TRBJ2-2; TRBD2 aligns across 7 bases. CDR3 length: 15 residues. With V trimmed by 5 bases and J by 3 bases, 6 bases remained unmatched. The germline V gene has CDR1 SNHLY and CDR2 FYNNEI.

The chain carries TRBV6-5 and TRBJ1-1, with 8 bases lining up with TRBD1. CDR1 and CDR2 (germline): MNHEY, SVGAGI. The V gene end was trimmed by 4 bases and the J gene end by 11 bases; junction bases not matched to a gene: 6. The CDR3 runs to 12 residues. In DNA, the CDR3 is TGTGCCAGCAGTTTTGACAGGGGACGGGCTTTCTTT. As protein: CASSFDRGRAFF.

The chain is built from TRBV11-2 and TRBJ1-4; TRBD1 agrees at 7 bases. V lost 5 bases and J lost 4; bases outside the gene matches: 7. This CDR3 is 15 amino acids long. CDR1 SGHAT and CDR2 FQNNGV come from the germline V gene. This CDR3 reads CASSPTGTVNEKLFF. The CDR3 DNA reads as TGTGCCAGCAGCCCCACCGGGACAGTTAATGAAAAACTGTTTTTT.

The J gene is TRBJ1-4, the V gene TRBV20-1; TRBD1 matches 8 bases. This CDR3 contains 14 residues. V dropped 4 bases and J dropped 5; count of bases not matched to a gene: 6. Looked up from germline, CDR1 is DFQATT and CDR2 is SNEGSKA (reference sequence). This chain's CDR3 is CSAIDRGGNEKLFF. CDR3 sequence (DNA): TGCAGTGCTATTGACAGGGGTGGAAATGAAAAACTGTTTTTT.

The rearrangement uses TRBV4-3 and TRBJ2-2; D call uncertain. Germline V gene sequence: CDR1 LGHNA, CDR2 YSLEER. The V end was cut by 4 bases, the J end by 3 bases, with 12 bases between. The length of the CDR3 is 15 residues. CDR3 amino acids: CASSRRPRDTGELFF. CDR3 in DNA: TGCGCCAGCAGCCGCAGACCTCGGGACACCGGGGAGCTGTTTTTT.

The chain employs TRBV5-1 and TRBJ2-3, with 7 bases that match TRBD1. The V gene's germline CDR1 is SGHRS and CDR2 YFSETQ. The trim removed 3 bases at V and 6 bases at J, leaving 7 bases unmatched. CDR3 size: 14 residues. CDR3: CASSYDRAWDTQYF. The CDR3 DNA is TGCGCCAGCAGCTATGACAGGGCATGGGATACGCAGTATTTT.

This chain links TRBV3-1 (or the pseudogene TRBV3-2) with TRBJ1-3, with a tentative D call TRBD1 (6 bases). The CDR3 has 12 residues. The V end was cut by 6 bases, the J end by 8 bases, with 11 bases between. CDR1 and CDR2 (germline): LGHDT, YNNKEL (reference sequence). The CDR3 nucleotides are TGTGCCAGCAGGGGGGCAGCTCACACCATATATTTT. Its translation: CASRGAAHTIYF.